The 27 T cell receptor beta chains listed next were all sequenced from one sample in a study of blood T cells in healthy people across ages. It was with a sample-barcoded 5' primer and a J-beta primer mix that a second PCR of roughly 7 to 11 cycles was run. TCRdb processed the 5' RACE reads anew with MiXCR; each CDR3 protein has one entry. The sample includes hundreds of thousands of distinct CDR3 sequences, 40% to 60% of them seen just once. The sample consisted of blood. Every receptor here comes from a man aged 30-40 years in good health.

The gene calls are TRBV7-2 and TRBJ2-7; unclear D gene. Germline V lookup: CDR1 SGHTA, CDR2 FQGNSA. The CDR3 runs to 15 residues. Trimming cost V 3 bases and J 1 base, with 13 bases left between them. As DNA, the CDR3 is TGTGCCAGCAGCTTTGATACTGACGGTTCCTACGAGCAGTACTTC. Its protein is CASSFDTDGSYEQYF.

The rearrangement joins TRBV20-1 to TRBJ2-5, with 9 bases matching TRBD1. The DNA matches TRBJ2-7 better at its end, which makes the J call doubtful. The germline gives CDR1 DFQATT, CDR2 SNEGSKA (reference sequence). The CDR3 runs 11 residues. The CDR3 spells CSAWTGAEQYF. The CDR3 DNA reads TGCAGTGCCTGGACAGGGGCCGAGCAGTACTTC.

The rearrangement uses TRBV4-2 and TRBJ2-1; maybe TRBD1 (5 bases). V was shortened by 0 bases and J by 4 bases, with 16 bases between the two germline ends. Germline-derived CDR1 and CDR2 are LGHNA and YNFKEQ. The CDR3 totals 17 residues. CDR3 nucleotide sequence: TGTGCCAGCAGCCAAGATTCAGGGCGCAGAGAATACAATGAGCAGTTCTTC. Its protein is CASSQDSGRREYNEQFF.

Comment on this clonotype: This may be a read error, as it is one base from a much larger clone. The V and J genes are TRBV10-3 and TRBJ2-5; D unclear. The CDR3 covers 11 residues. CDR1 is ENHRY and CDR2 is SYGVKD in the germline V gene. The germline V and J ends were trimmed by 4 bases and 13 bases, with 13 bases remaining between them. Here the CDR3 reads CAISASVERYF. The DNA for the CDR3 is TGTGCCATCAGTGCGTCTGTCGAGCGGTACTTC.

This clonotype was detected a few times. This rearrangement joins TRBV28 to TRBJ1-6; 10 bases are shared with TRBD1. CDR3 length: 16 amino acids. The trim removed 3 bases at V and 7 bases at J, leaving 6 bases unmatched. Per the germline V gene, CDR1 is MDHEN and CDR2 is SYDVKM. CDR3 sequence reads: CASSFYRDRGNSPLHF. The CDR3 nucleotides are TGTGCCAGCAGTTTTTATCGGGACAGGGGCAATTCACCCCTCCACTTT.

The table lists this clonotype with many counts. The chain recombines TRBV12-3 or TRBV12-4 with TRBJ1-1, with 8 bases lining up with TRBD1. J was trimmed by 2 bases and V by 6 bases; bases with no gene match: 5. The CDR3 totals 14 residues. The CDR3 protein is CASSGTGRNTEAFF. The DNA of the CDR3 is TGTGCCAGCAGCGGGACAGGTAGAAACACTGAAGCTTTCTTT.

V usage is TRBV5-6 and J usage is TRBJ2-5, with TRBD2 identical over 11 bases. This CDR3 contains 15 residues. CDR1 is SGHDT and CDR2 is YYEEEE in the germline V gene. V shed 4 bases and J 3 bases; nucleotides not matched to a gene: 5. The CDR3 DNA reads TGTGCCAGCAGCGCGGGACTAGCGGACAAAGAGACCCAGTACTTC. It yields the protein CASSAGLADKETQYF. Supplemented by reference TRBV5-6 and TRBJ2-5, the full variable domain reads DAGVTQSPTHLIKTRGQQVTLRCSPKSGHDTVSWYQQALGQGPQFIFQYYEEEERQRGNFPDRFSGHQFPNYSSELNVNALLLGDSALYLCASSAGLADKETQYFGPGTRLLVL.

The chain is built from TRBV28 and TRBJ1-2; weak D call: TRBD1 (5 bases). In germline, CDR1 is MDHEN, CDR2 SYDVKM. V gave up 6 bases and J gave up 3 bases, with 11 bases separating them. The CDR3 is 13 amino acids. CDR3 DNA sequence: TGTGCCAGCAGCCCTGGGGGGTACTATGGCTACACCTTC. Translating gives CASSPGGYYGYTF.

This clonotype came up a few times. The rearrangement links TRBV20-1 to TRBJ2-5, with D maybe TRBD1 (5 bases). V was trimmed by 6 bases and J by 3 bases, leaving 11 bases between them. The CDR3 loop spans 12 amino acids. The germline gives CDR1 DFQATT, CDR2 SNEGSKA (reference sequence). The CDR3 loop is CSAVRAKETQYF. For the CDR3, the DNA is TGCAGTGCGGTCAGGGCCAAAGAGACCCAGTACTTC.

V gene TRBV20-1 combines with J gene TRBJ1-5; D uncertain. The CDR3 loop spans 12 amino acids. Germline CDR1 DFQATT, CDR2 SNEGSKA (reference sequence). Trimming left V 6 bases short and J 4 bases short, with 10 bases between. The CDR3 sequence is CSAVGRNQPQHF. The CDR3, as DNA: TGCAGTGCCGTTGGACGGAATCAGCCCCAGCATTTT.

The chain combines TRBV7-9 with TRBJ2-7, with 8 positions matching TRBD2. The better agreement between TRBJ2-4 and the DNA end casts doubt on the J call. The V gene's germline CDR1 is SEHNR and CDR2 FQNEAQ (reference sequence). The CDR3 runs to 16 residues. CDR3 sequence (DNA): TGTGCCAGCAGCTCAGGGCCGGGGGGGAATGAAAACATTCAGTACTTC. Translated: CASSSGPGGNENIQYF.

The chain employs TRBV7-9 and TRBJ2-7, with 9 positions matching TRBD1. The J call may be wrong; the DNA end is better matched by TRBJ2-5. The CDR3 spans 16 residues. Germline CDR1 SEHNR, CDR2 FQNEAQ (reference sequence). The chain's CDR3 is CASSLASGTGRETQYF. The DNA of the CDR3 is TGTGCCAGCAGCTTAGCCTCCGGGACAGGGAGGGAGACCCAGTACTTC.

A note on this clonotype: A much larger clone differs by one base, so this may be a read error. The rearrangement uses TRBV4-1 and TRBJ2-3, with D perhaps matching TRBD1 (5 bases). Germline CDR1 reads MGHRA; CDR2 reads YSYEKL. The length of the CDR3 is 15 residues. The DNA of the CDR3 is TGCGCCAGCGGCCAGGGTAGACTTGGTGCGGATACGCAGTATTTT. Translated, it gives CASGQGRLGADTQYF.

The chain carries TRBV10-3 and TRBJ1-1; 12 nucleotides align to TRBD1. There are 16 residues in the CDR3. Germline V CDR1 and CDR2: ENHRY, SYGVKD. With 6 bases clipped from V and 1 base from J, the junction kept 6 bases outside the gene matches. The CDR3 DNA is TGTGCCATCAGGGGACAGGGGGCGGGAGAGAACACTGAAGCTTTCTTT. It codes for CAIRGQGAGENTEAFF.

This clonotype was recorded a few times. This sequence joins TRBV9 and TRBJ1-4; weak D call: TRBD1 (6 bases). The CDR3 is 19 residues long. V was pared by 1 base and J by 7 bases, with 26 bases between. CDR1 and CDR2 from the germline V gene are SGDLS and YYNGEE. The CDR3 DNA reads TGTGCCAGCAGCGTACGGGCTGAGGGGGAAGAGGGAATTGGTGAAAAACTGTTTTTT. Its translation is CASSVRAEGEEGIGEKLFF.

The rearrangement joins TRBV7-2 to TRBJ2-1; 10 bases are a match to TRBD2. Germline V gene lookup returns CDR1 SGHTA and CDR2 FQGNSA. The CDR3 covers 16 residues. V was clipped by 3 bases and J by 2 bases; unmatched bases: 4. The CDR3 DNA sequence: TGTGCCAGCAGCTTCCAGCGGGGGGGCCCCTACAATGAGCAGTTCTTC. It encodes CASSFQRGGPYNEQFF.

A remark on this clonotype: A single base is all that separates this from a far larger clone, so a read error is likely. The chain carries TRBV28 and TRBJ2-1; D not certain. Germline-derived CDR1 and CDR2 are MDHEN and SYDVKM. This CDR3 contains 11 residues. The CDR3 sequence: CASSLGNGQFF. In nucleotides, the CDR3 is TGTGCCAGCAGTTTAGGGAATGGGCAGTTCTTC. The full variable domain, its missing parts supplied by reference TRBV28 and TRBJ2-1, is DVKVTQSSRYLVKRTGEKVFLECVQDMDHENMFWYRQDPGLGLRLIYFSYDVKMKEKGDIPEGYSVSREKKERFSLILESASTNQTSMYLCASSLGNGQFFGPGTRLTVL.

The CDR3 reads CASSFRAGKTYEQYF. Here the CDR3 DNA reads TGTGCCAGCAGTTTCCGGGCAGGAAAAACCTACGAGCAGTACTTC. J is TRBJ2-5 and V is TRBV28; D gene unclear. The DNA end is a closer match to TRBJ2-7, so the J assignment may be wrong. Germline V gene sequence: CDR1 MDHEN, CDR2 SYDVKM. The CDR3 sequence is 15 residues long.

This chain uses TRBV29-1 with TRBJ2-7; the D gene is possibly TRBD1 (6 bases). Germline CDR1 SQVTM, CDR2 ANQGSEA. The V and J ends lost 6 bases and 7 bases respectively, with 22 bases between them. CDR3 length equals 14 residues. The CDR3 spells CSVETGGSYNEQYF. The CDR3 nucleotides are TGCAGCGTAGAGACAGGAGGCTCCTACAATGAGCAGTACTTC.

The chain joins TRBV27 to TRBJ2-1, with a tentative D call TRBD2 (6 bases). The CDR3 totals 13 residues. Germline V gives CDR1 MNHEY, CDR2 SMNVEV (reference sequence). CDR3 sequence reads: CAIALAAYNEQFF. DNA for the CDR3: TGTGCTATAGCATTAGCGGCATACAATGAGCAGTTCTTC.

This clonotype was detected only a few times. The chain links TRBV14 to TRBJ1-6; the D is unclear. The CDR3 is 16 residues long. Germline loops: CDR1 SGHDN, CDR2 FVKESK. V was pared by 4 bases and J by 4 bases, with 14 bases between. CDR3 loop: CASSLGGQEYNSPLHF. The DNA of the CDR3 is TGTGCCAGCAGCCTTGGTGGTCAGGAATATAATTCACCCCTCCACTTT.

This clonotype was picked up a small number of times. This chain joins TRBV12-3 or TRBV12-4 and TRBJ2-1, with 10 bases lining up with TRBD2. The CDR3 is 16 amino acids. Germline trimming cut 5 bases from V and 0 bases from J; bases unmatched to any gene: 4. The CDR3 protein is CASSAGLAASYNEQFF. Here the CDR3 DNA reads TGTGCCAGCAGTGCTGGACTAGCGGCCTCCTACAATGAGCAGTTCTTC.

The chain carries TRBV27 and TRBJ2-7, with 8 bases identical to TRBD2. This CDR3 has 16 residues. Germline assignment: CDR1 MNHEY and CDR2 SMNVEV (reference sequence). Unmatched junction bases numbered 9, after V lost 2 bases and J lost 3 bases. CDR3 amino acids: CASSLTFSGDFYEQYF. The CDR3 DNA is TGTGCCAGCAGTTTAACGTTTAGCGGGGATTTCTACGAGCAGTACTTC.

V usage is TRBV6-2 or TRBV6-3 and J usage is TRBJ2-7, with TRBD1 matching over 10 bases. The junction had 10 bases not matched to a gene; V was cut back by 5 bases and J by 6 bases. Germline lookup yields CDR1 MNHEY and CDR2 SVGEGT. There are 15 residues in the CDR3. CDR3 coding DNA: TGTGCCAGCAGTCTCCGGGACAGGGGCCCCATCGAGCAGTACTTC. This sequence encodes CASSLRDRGPIEQYF.

A few counts support this clonotype. V gene TRBV20-1 combines with J gene TRBJ2-5; TRBD1 matches at 8 bases. Germline V gene data show CDR1 as DFQATT and CDR2 as SNEGSKA (reference sequence). Trimming removed 4 bases from V and 2 bases from J; junction bases left unmatched: 6. CDR3 size: 14 residues. In DNA, the CDR3 is TGCAGTGCTAACGGGGGACAGGCACAAGAGACCCAGTACTTC. Translation gives CSANGGQAQETQYF.

The V gene is TRBV10-3, the J gene TRBJ2-5, with 7 bases aligning to TRBD2. Per germline, CDR1 ENHRY and CDR2 SYGVKD. V dropped 2 bases and J dropped 1; count of bases not matched to a gene: 4. This CDR3 has 15 amino acids. The CDR3: CAISEEAGSQETQYF. CDR3 bases: TGTGCCATCAGTGAGGAAGCGGGGTCCCAAGAGACCCAGTACTTC.

This clonotype was counted only a few times. The rearrangement joins TRBV3-1 to TRBJ2-7; TRBD2 matches 10 bases. Per the germline V gene, CDR1 is LGHDT and CDR2 is YNNKEL (reference sequence). This CDR3 spans 15 amino acids. V was pared by 4 bases and J by 2 bases, with 5 bases of the junction left unmatched. The chain's CDR3 is CASSPSGGLPYEQYF. CDR3 sequence (DNA): TGTGCCAGCAGCCCTAGCGGGGGCCTTCCCTACGAGCAGTACTTC.